This paragraph covers one T cell receptor beta chain sequence. This CDR3 has 13 residues. Germline V gene lookup returns CDR1 SGDLS and CDR2 YYNGEE. Deletions cut 1 base from V and 3 bases from J, with 7 bases between. The sample originates from a study of T cells in Graves' hyperthyroidism and ophthalmopathy. RNA transcripts served as the template for amplifying TCR beta CDR3 regions. First-round RT-PCR targeting the TCR CDR3 was performed with the HTBI primer set. TCRdb reanalysed the multiplex PCR reads using MiXCR and keeps one entry per CDR3 protein. Of under 350,000 distinct CDR3 sequences in the sample, approximately 15% were seen once. The authors took PBMCs from 10 ml fresh peripheral blood.

The sequence was collected from a woman aged 60-70 years with Graves' ophthalmopathy. V gene TRBV9 combines with J gene TRBJ2-5; D gene uncertain. The sequenced material came from blood. The CDR3 coding sequence is TGTGCCAGCAGCGTACGTCCCGAAGAGACCCAGTACTTC. As protein: CASSVRPEETQYF.